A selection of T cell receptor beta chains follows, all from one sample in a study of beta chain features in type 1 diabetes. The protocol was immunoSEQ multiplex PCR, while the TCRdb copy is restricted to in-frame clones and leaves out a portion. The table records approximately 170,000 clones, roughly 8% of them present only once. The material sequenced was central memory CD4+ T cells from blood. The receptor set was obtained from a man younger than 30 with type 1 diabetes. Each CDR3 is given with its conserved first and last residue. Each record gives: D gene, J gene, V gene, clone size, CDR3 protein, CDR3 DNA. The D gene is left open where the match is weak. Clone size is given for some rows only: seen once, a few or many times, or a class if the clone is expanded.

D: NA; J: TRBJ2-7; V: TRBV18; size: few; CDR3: CASSPSGGAQGEQYF; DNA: TGTGCCAGCTCACCGTCTGGGGGGGCACAGGGAGAGCAGTACTTC
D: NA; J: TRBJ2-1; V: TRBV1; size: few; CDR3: CTSSQDRRNEQFF; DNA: TGCACCAGCAGCCAAGACCGGCGGAATGAGCAGTTCTTC
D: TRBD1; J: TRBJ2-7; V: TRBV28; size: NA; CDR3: CASNPARTGVHEQYF; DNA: TGTGCCAGCAACCCCGCCAGGACAGGAGTCCACGAGCAGTACTTC
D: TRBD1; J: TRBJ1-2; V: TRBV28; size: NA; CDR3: CASSLHRGIGYTF; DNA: TGTGCCAGCAGTTTGCACAGGGGGATTGGCTACACCTTC
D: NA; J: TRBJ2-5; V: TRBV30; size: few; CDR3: CAWSVNLAPRTQYF; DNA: TGTGCCTGGAGTGTAAACCTAGCACCCAGGACCCAGTACTTC
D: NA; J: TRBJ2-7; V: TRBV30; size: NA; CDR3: CALQGSTDGEQYF; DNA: TGTGCCTTACAGGGTTCGACCGACGGCGAGCAGTACTTC
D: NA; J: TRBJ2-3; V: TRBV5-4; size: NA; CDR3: CASSLNEFLATQYF; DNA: TGTGCCAGCAGCTTGAACGAATTTCTCGCGACGCAGTATTTT
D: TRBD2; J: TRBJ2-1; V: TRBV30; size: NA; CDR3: CAWRTLAGSSYNEQFF; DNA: TGTGCCTGGAGGACCTTAGCGGGAAGCTCCTACAATGAGCAGTTCTTC
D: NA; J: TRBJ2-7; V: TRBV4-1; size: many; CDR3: CASSHPPGVRSSYEQYF; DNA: TGCGCCAGCAGCCATCCTCCCGGGGTAAGAAGCTCCTACGAGCAGTACTTC
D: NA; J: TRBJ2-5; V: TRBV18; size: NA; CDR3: CASRRQEETQYF; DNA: TGTGCCAGTAGACGACAAGAAGAGACCCAGTACTTC
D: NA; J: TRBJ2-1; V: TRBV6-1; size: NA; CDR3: CASIAGYNEQFF; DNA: TGTGCCAGCATTGCGGGCTACAATGAGCAGTTCTTC
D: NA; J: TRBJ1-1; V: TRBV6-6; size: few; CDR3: CASSYGRNFEAFF; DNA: TGTGCCAGCAGTTACGGCAGGAACTTTGAAGCTTTCTTT
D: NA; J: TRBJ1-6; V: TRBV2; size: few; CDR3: CASATASKSPLHF; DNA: TGTGCATCAGCGACAGCGAGTAAATCACCCCTCCACTTT
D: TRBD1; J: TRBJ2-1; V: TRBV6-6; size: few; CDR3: CASSDMDRGDEQFF; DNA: TGTGCCAGCAGTGATATGGACAGGGGAGATGAGCAGTTCTTC
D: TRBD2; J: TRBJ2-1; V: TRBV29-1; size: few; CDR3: CSVSSSGTSIFYEQFF; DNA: TGCAGCGTTAGCTCCTCCGGGACTAGTATATTTTATGAGCAGTTCTTC
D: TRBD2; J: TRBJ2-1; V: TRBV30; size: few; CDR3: CAWSLTGTSGINEQFF; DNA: TGTGCCTGGAGTCTTACCGGGACTAGCGGGATTAATGAGCAGTTCTTC
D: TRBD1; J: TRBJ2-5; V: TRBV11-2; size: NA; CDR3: CASSLQGGRETQYF; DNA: TGTGCCAGCAGCTTACAAGGGGGCCGTGAGACCCAGTACTTC
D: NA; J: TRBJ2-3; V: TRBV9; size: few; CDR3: CASSVPQGGGTQYF; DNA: TGTGCCAGCAGCGTCCCGCAGGGGGGTGGTACGCAGTATTTT
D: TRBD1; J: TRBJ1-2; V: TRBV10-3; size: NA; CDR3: CAISETGASYGYTF; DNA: TGTGCCATCAGTGAGACAGGGGCGTCCTATGGCTACACCTTC
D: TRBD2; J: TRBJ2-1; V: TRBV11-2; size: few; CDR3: CASSALFGRGGNEQFF; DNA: TGTGCCAGCAGCGCATTGTTCGGGCGGGGGGGCAATGAGCAGTTCTTC
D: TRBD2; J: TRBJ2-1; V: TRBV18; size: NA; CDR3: CASSSSGLTYNEQFF; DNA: TGTGCCAGCTCATCTAGCGGGCTAACCTACAATGAGCAGTTCTTC
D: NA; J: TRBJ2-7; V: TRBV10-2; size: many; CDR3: CASSEPGQSSSYEQYF; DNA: TGCGCCAGCAGTGAGCCTGGACAGTCGAGCTCCTACGAGCAGTACTTC
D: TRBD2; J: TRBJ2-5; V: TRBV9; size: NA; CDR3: CASSVGLAGVGEETQYF; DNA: TGTGCCAGCAGCGTAGGACTAGCGGGAGTGGGGGAAGAGACCCAGTACTTC
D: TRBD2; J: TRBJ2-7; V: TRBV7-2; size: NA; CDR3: CASSLGGLAGSREQYF; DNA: TGTGCCAGCAGCTTAGGGGGACTAGCGGGATCGAGGGAGCAGTACTTC
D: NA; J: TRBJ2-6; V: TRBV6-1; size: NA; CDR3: CASSHRVSGANVLTF; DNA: TGTGCCAGCAGTCACAGGGTCTCTGGGGCCAACGTCCTGACTTTC
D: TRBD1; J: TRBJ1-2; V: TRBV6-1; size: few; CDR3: CASSEAGQGNYGYTF; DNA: TGTGCCAGCAGTGAAGCCGGACAGGGCAACTATGGCTACACCTTC
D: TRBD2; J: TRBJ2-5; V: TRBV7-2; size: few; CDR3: CASSSVGRGLAGEETQYF; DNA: TGTGCCAGCAGCTCCGTAGGTCGGGGACTAGCGGGGGAAGAGACCCAGTACTTC
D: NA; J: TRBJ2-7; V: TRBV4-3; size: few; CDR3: CASSQDWASRSYEQYF; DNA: TGCGCCAGCAGCCAAGATTGGGCTAGCCGGTCCTACGAGCAGTACTTC
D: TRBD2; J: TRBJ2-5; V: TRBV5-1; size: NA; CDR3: CASSLTSGGETQYF; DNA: TGCGCCAGCAGCTTAACTAGCGGCGGGGAGACCCAGTACTTC
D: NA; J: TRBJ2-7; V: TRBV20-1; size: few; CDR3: CSVGRGYEQYF; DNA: TGCAGTGTCGGTAGGGGTTACGAGCAGTACTTC
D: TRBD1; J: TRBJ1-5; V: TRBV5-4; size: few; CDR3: CASSLEPGTGGNQPQHF; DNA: TGTGCCAGCAGCTTGGAGCCAGGGACAGGAGGGAATCAGCCCCAGCATTTT
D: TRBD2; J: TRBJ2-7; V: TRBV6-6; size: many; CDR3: CASSRAGEGAEQYF; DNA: TGTGCCAGCAGTAGGGCGGGGGAAGGGGCCGAGCAGTACTTC
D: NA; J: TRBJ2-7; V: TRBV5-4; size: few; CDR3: CASSLSRAKQYF; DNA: TGTGCCAGCAGCTTAAGCAGGGCAAAGCAGTACTTC
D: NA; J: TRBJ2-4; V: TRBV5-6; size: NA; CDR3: CASSQQGMAKNIQYF; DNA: TGTGCCAGCAGCCAGCAGGGAATGGCCAAAAACATTCAGTACTTC
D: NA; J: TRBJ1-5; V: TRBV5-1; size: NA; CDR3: CASSLEGVQGRPQHF; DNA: TGCGCCAGCAGCTTGGAGGGGGTACAGGGAAGGCCCCAGCATTTT
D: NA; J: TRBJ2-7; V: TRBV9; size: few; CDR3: CASSPTGLASEQYF; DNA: TGTGCCAGCAGCCCAACAGGGTTAGCCAGCGAGCAGTACTTC
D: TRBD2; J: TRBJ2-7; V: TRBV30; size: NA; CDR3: CAWSAAGTRSYEQYF; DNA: TGTGCCTGGAGTGCAGCCGGGACTAGGTCCTACGAGCAGTACTTC
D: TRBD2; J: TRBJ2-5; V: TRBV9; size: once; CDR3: CASSVGTSGVETQYF; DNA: TGTGCCAGCAGCGTAGGAACTAGCGGGGTAGAGACCCAGTACTTC
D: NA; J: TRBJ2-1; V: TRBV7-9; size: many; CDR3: CASGSYDGYNEQFF; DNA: TGTGCCAGCGGGTCGTATGACGGGTACAATGAGCAGTTCTTC
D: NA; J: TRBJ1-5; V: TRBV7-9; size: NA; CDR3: CASSPSNQPQHF; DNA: TGTGCCAGCAGCCCGAGCAATCAGCCCCAGCATTTT